This T cell receptor (beta chain) was captured by sequencing in a study of blood T cell repertoires in COVID-19. The overall study: Samples taken during acute and convalescent COVID-19 were collected in the United States, Italy and Spain. Sources were T cells, B-cell-depleted T cells, or PBMCs; the material itself was cDNA or gDNA.

Authors' data handling: Estimated nucleated cell counts came from reference gene primer amplification. Profiling relied on immunoSEQ multiplex PCR, and the TCRdb table lists in-frame clones only, not all of them. The V and J calls and clone size are taken from that table; D and trimming were inferred from the DNA. The sample lists about 390,000 clones, around 87% occurring once. Sequencing was done on a sample of peripheral blood. This sequence originates from a woman aged 55 to 70 with COVID-19, enrolled during active disease.

The CDR3 here is CASRRDRGSNQPQHF. CDR3 DNA sequence: TGTGCCAGCAGGCGCGACAGGGGGTCCAATCAGCCCCAGCATTTT. This chain uses TRBV6-5 with TRBJ1-5, with 9 positions matching TRBD1. This CDR3 contains 15 residues. The V gene end was trimmed by 6 bases and the J gene end by 3 bases; junction bases not matched to a gene: 6. Germline-derived CDR1 and CDR2 are MNHEY and SVGAGI.